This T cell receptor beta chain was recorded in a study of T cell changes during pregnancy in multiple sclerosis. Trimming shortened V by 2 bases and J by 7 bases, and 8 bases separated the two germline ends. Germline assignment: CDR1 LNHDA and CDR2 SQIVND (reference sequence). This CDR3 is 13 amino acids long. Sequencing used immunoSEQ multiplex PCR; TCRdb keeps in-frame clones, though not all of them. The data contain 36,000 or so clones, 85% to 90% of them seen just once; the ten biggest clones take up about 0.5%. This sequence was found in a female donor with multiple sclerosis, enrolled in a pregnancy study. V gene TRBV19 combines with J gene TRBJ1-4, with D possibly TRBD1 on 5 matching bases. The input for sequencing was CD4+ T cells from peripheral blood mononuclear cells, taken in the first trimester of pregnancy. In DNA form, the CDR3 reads TGTGCCAGTAGTATAACGACAGCTGAAAAACTGTTTTTT. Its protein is CASSITTAEKLFF.